Shown below are 20 T cell receptor beta chains from a single sample sequenced in a study of tumor-infiltrating lymphocytes in primary liver carcinoma. Co-extracted RNA and DNA came from about 19-30 mg of unsorted bulk tissue. The input was around 500 ng total RNA; TCR beta cDNA was made from it with a constant-region primer. Libraries covering TCR beta were generated through three nested multiplex PCR rounds (using a slightly modified ARM-PCR). The first two PCR rounds used TRBV1-TRBV30 primers with a Cbeta primer, approximately 10 cycles each. Each CDR3 protein is one row after TCRdb ran MiXCR on the multiplex PCR reads. Of roughly 78,000 distinct CDR3 sequences listed, 70% to 75% were seen once; the top ten hold approximately 14%. The sample taken for sequencing was liver tumor tissue from sampling region 4. Sample subset: tumor region T4, right-lateral pole. These receptors originate from a woman aged 60 to 75 with primary liver carcinoma and hepatitis B virus infection.

In the case of this clonotype: This may be a read error, as it is one base from a much larger clone. The rearrangement uses TRBV7-9 and TRBJ2-7, with D unclear. This CDR3 spans 11 amino acids. Germline V CDR1 and CDR2: SEHNR, FQNEAQ (reference sequence). V was shortened by 7 bases and J by 6 bases, with 10 bases between the two germline ends. The CDR3 nucleotides read TGTGCCAGCAACCCTAACAGCGAGCAGTACTTC. Residues: CASNPNSEQYF.

This clonotype was detected many times. This chain links TRBV6-5 with TRBJ1-3; D may be TRBD1 (6 bases). Trimming cost V 0 bases and J 2 bases, with 11 bases left between them. The CDR3 runs to 16 residues. Germline V gene sequence: CDR1 MNHEY, CDR2 SVGAGI. Written as DNA, the CDR3 is TGTGCCAGCAGTTACTCGAGTAAGGGGGCTGGAAACACCATATATTTT. Its protein is CASSYSSKGAGNTIYF.

The sample holds one count of this clonotype. Sequence at one end of the junction differs from germline and may be a read error. The chain joins TRBV11-2 to TRBJ1-6; no reliable D call. Germline-derived CDR1 and CDR2 are SGHAT and FQNNGV. This CDR3 is built from 13 residues. DNA of the CDR3: TGTGCCATCTGCTTTGTAATGAATTCACCCCCCCACTTT. Amino acid sequence: CAICFVMNSPPHF.

The chain recombines TRBV6-5 with TRBJ2-3, with a tentative D call TRBD1 (6 bases). The CDR3 covers 16 residues. Germline V lookup: CDR1 MNHEY, CDR2 SVGAGI. The germline V and J ends were trimmed by 6 bases and 5 bases, with 21 bases remaining between them. The CDR3 loop reads CASRPWGHGRIDTQYF. CDR3 DNA: TGTGCCAGCAGACCCTGGGGGCATGGTCGCATAGATACGCAGTATTTT.

Regarding this clonotype: The junction shows a germline mismatch at one end, possibly a read error. The DNA of the CDR3 is TGTGCCAGCAATCCTACCAGCCATGGGGGCTACATCTTC. It specifies CASNPTSHGGYIF. The chain links TRBV12-3 or TRBV12-4 to TRBJ1-2, with a weak D call TRBD1 (6 bases). The CDR3 length is 13 residues.

Note on this clonotype: The junction departs from germline at one end; a sequencing error may be responsible. The chain couples TRBV10-2 to TRBJ1-1; D unresolved. Per germline, CDR1 WSHSY and CDR2 SAAADI. This CDR3 is built from 14 residues. DNA for the CDR3: TGCACCAGCAGTGCAAGAGTATTTGCCTCTGAAGCTTTCTTC. Translated: CTSSARVFASEAFF.

This clonotype was observed once. This rearrangement joins TRBV11-1 to TRBJ2-1; D is unresolved. CDR3 length: 16 residues. Germline V CDR1 and CDR2: SGHAT, FQDESV (reference sequence). The CDR3: CVNNLAARRTYNEQFF. CDR3 DNA sequence: TGTGTCAACAACTTAGCTGCGCGCCGGACCTACAATGAGCAGTTCTTC.

Points on this clonotype: The junction differs from germline at one of its ends, possibly a read error. The chain uses TRBV7-9 and TRBJ1-5; D is possibly TRBD1 (6 bases). This CDR3 contains 14 residues. Germline values: CDR1 SEHNR, CDR2 FQNEAQ (reference sequence). CDR3 in DNA: TGTGCCAGCAGCGCCGGGACAAGCTATCAGCTCCAGCATTTT. The encoded protein is CASSAGTSYQLQHF.

Remarks on this clonotype: A read error may be the cause here, since a much bigger clone is one base away. The V call is TRBV7-9, the J call TRBJ2-2; 9 nucleotides match TRBD2. The CDR3 runs 15 residues. Germline V lookup: CDR1 SEHNR, CDR2 FQNEAQ (reference sequence). The CDR3 DNA follows: TGTCCCAGCAGCGCCTCGACTAGCGGAGGCGGGGAGCTGTTTTTT. Translation: CPSSASTSGGGELFF.

Turning to this clonotype: The DNA is left out, because the CDR3 cannot be placed on it with certainty; the CDR3 is given as TCRdb lists it. The chain has TRBV29-1 and TRBJ2-7; the table names TRBD2, a call not compared with the DNA. Germline values: CDR1 SQVTM, CDR2 ANQGSEA. 14 amino acids form the CDR3, both terminal residues included. The CDR3 is CSVALGTRGYEQYF.

V gene TRBV11-3 combines with J gene TRBJ2-7; 11 bases are shared with TRBD1. J lost 10 bases, V lost 1 base, and 9 bases had no gene match. The CDR3 sequence is 15 residues long. Germline CDR1 reads SGHNT; CDR2 reads YENEEA. DNA for the CDR3: TGTGCCAGCAGCTTAGGGACAGGGGGCTACCTCGGACAGTACTTC. This translates into CASSLGTGGYLGQYF.

The count of this clonotype is one. The junction does not match germline at one end; this may be a read error. The chain is built from TRBV4-1 and TRBJ2-3; 10 bases map to TRBD2. The CDR3 totals 17 residues. Per the germline V gene, CDR1 is MGHRA and CDR2 is YSYEKL. CDR3 bases: TGCGCCGGCAGCCAAGAGGGAAGCGGGAGGGTGACAGATACGCAGTATTTT. Its protein product is CAGSQEGSGRVTDTQYF.

About this clonotype: The germline gene is not matched at one end of the junction; a read error may be the cause. This sequence joins TRBV6-5 and TRBJ2-1; 8 bases are a match to TRBD2. CDR1 and CDR2 from the germline V gene are MNHEY and SVGAGI. The CDR3 has 15 residues. The DNA for the CDR3 is TGTGCCAGCAGTTCCAGGTCTATCGGGAGGGGTGAGCAGTCCTTC. Its protein product is CASSSRSIGRGEQSF.

In its sample, this clonotype was seen once. An end of the junction does not agree with germline; a read error may underlie this. V is TRBV12-3 or TRBV12-4 and J is TRBJ2-7; 12 nucleotides agree with TRBD2. The CDR3 extends over 17 amino acids. The CDR3, as DNA: TGTGCCAGCAGTTCTCACTCTAGCGGGAGGGCCCGGAACGAGCAGTATTTC. Its protein product is CASSSHSSGRARNEQYF.

Comment on this clonotype: The junction differs from germline at one of its ends, possibly a read error. This rearrangement joins TRBV5-5 to TRBJ2-5; D may be TRBD1 or TRBD2 (6 bases each). Looked up from germline, CDR1 is SGHKS and CDR2 is YYEKEE (reference sequence). The length of the CDR3 is 15 residues. This CDR3 is CASSSGATGRETRYF. In DNA, the CDR3 is TGTGCCAGCAGCTCGGGGGCTACGGGACGAGAGACCCGGTACTTC.

Concerning this clonotype: Sequence at one end of the junction differs from germline and may be a read error. The chain carries TRBV11-2 and TRBJ2-2; 12 bases line up with TRBD2. The CDR3 totals 16 residues. Per germline, CDR1 SGHAT and CDR2 FQNNGV. This chain's CDR3 is CVSRFRLAGDAGELFF. DNA of the CDR3: TGTGTCAGCAGGTTCCGACTAGCGGGAGATGCAGGGGAGCTGTTTTTT.

Note on this clonotype: At one end, the junction sequence differs from germline, possibly due to a read error. The V gene is TRBV6-1, the J gene TRBJ2-7; 11 positions match TRBD1. Looked up from germline, CDR1 is MNHNS and CDR2 is SASEGT. This CDR3 is built from 15 residues. DNA of the CDR3: TGTGCCAGCATTGCGGGGGACAGGGGGTCCGACGAGCAGTGCTTC. As protein: CASIAGDRGSDEQCF.

Only one count was recorded for this clonotype. This CDR3 fails to terminate in the conserved phenylalanine or tryptophan, so it likely reflects a read error. The V call is TRBV11-2, the J call TRBJ2-1; weak D call: TRBD1 (6 bases). CDR3 length equals 17 residues. The V gene lost 8 bases and the J gene lost 3 bases, with 23 bases spanning the gap. The germline CDR1 and CDR2 sequences are SGHAT and FQNNGV. CDR3 residues: CASDLDQQGIVYNEQFI. CDR3 coding DNA: TGTGCCAGCGACTTAGATCAACAGGGTATAGTCTACAATGAGCAGTTCATC.

With regard to this clonotype: One end of the junction does not line up with germline, which may come from a read error. The rearrangement joins TRBV11-2 to TRBJ1-1; no clear D gene. The CDR3 covers 13 residues. CDR1 is SGHAT and CDR2 is FQNNGV in the germline V gene. The CDR3 DNA follows: TGTGCCAGTAGCTCTAGAGTGGACGGGGAAGCTTTCTTT. Translating it yields CASSSRVDGEAFF.

The sample holds many counts of this clonotype. V is TRBV5-6 and J is TRBJ2-1; 10 nucleotides match TRBD1. Unmatched junction bases numbered 6, after V lost 5 bases and J lost 4 bases. Germline V gives CDR1 SGHDT, CDR2 YYEEEE. The CDR3 spans 15 residues. Written as DNA, the CDR3 is TGTGCCAGCAGGCCGACAGGGGGCGCGTACAATGAGCAGTTCTTC. Residues: CASRPTGGAYNEQFF.